This TCR beta chain was sequenced for a study of shared clonotypes between healthy human individuals. Study-level points and caveats: Clonotype sharing among donors, it was expected, would be affected by sequencing depth.

CDR1 is MGHRA, CDR2 YSYEKL, per germline. V gave up 3 bases and J gave up 8 bases; unmatched junction bases: 6. This CDR3 is built from 15 residues. This table comes from immunoSEQ multiplex PCR, and its TCRdb copy is limited to in-frame clones, with some not included. The data hold 450,000 to 500,000 clones, with about three quarters observed a single time. Everyone who donated was a Caucasian adult who lived in Nashville, Tennessee. Comment on this clone: The target antigen is unknown.

This TCR was sampled from a woman between 40 and 55 years old in good health. Some clones in this sample may be carry-over from other donors' samples. The sequencing input was PBMCs. The genes are TRBV4-1 and TRBJ2-3; the match to TRBD2 covers 12 bases. This CDR3 is CASSQPGLAGPTQYF. Written as DNA, the CDR3 is TGCGCCAGCAGCCAGCCGGGACTAGCGGGTCCTACGCAGTATTTT.